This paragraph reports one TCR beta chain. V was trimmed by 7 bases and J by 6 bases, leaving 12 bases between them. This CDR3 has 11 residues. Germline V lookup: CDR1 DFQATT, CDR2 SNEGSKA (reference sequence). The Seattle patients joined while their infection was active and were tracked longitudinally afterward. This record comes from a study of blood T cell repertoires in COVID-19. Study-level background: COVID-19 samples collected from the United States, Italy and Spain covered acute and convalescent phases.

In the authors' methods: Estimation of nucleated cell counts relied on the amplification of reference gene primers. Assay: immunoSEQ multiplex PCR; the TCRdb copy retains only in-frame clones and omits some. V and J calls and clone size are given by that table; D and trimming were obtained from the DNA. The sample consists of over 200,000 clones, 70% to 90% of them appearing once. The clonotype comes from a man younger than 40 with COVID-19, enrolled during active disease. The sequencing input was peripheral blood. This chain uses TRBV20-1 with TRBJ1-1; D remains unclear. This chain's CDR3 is CSGSRGPEAFF. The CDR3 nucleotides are TGCAGTGGGAGTCGAGGGCCTGAAGCTTTCTTT.